Following are 2 T cell receptor beta chains from one sample sequenced in a study of T cells after yellow fever vaccination. Each CDR3 protein is one row after TCRdb ran MiXCR on the 5' RACE reads. The sample lists approximately 580,000 distinct CDR3 sequences, 17% seen once, with 17% in the top ten. The starting material was PBMCs, obtained 5 to 6 days after the first yellow fever vaccination. Receptor source: a man aged 18-30 years who received the YFV17D yellow fever vaccine.

Points on this clonotype: One end of the junction is discordant with germline, which a read error may explain. The chain couples TRBV7-2 to TRBJ2-3; no clear D. The CDR3 extends over 15 amino acids. Germline loops: CDR1 SGHTA, CDR2 FQGNSA. The CDR3 protein is CASSSLLSNTDMQYF. CDR3 nucleotides: TGTGCCAGCAGCTCCCTACTGTCTAACACAGATATGCAGTATTTT.

This clonotype was detected only a few times. This chain links TRBV25-1 with TRBJ1-2, with no clear D. The germline V and J ends were trimmed by 5 bases and 6 bases, with 13 bases remaining between them. The CDR3 consists of 13 residues. Per germline, CDR1 MGHDK and CDR2 SYGVNS. The CDR3 is CASSISTGDGYTF. The CDR3 DNA reads as TGTGCCAGCAGTATCTCTACCGGAGATGGCTACACCTTC.